This TCR beta chain is drawn from a study of blood T cell repertoires in COVID-19 (dated by TCRdb to 2020 to 2022). Context from the whole study: Samples covering the acute and convalescent phases of COVID-19 were provided by collaborators in the United States, Italy and Spain. The material from the prospective study consisted of cDNA or gDNA derived from T cells, B-cell-depleted T cells, or PBMCs. Where available, HLA class I and class II types were obtained from metadata supplied by the sample provider rather than from assay-based typing. The samples were drawn from two sources: the first 160 participants of the ongoing ImmuneRACE study, and 1,000 to 1,500 subjects contributed by 6 global collaborators. Subjects who had been exposed to COVID-19, were actively infected with it, or had recovered from it provided the deeply sampled blood TCRbeta repertoires that made up the dataset. The sample metadata nearly always contained a de-identified subject ID, COVID-19 status, age in years and sex. The repertoires were made available in a free public database intended to serve as a resource for research on the immune response to SARS-CoV-2. The full study reports these points: How much clinical and demographic metadata was included differed by source and by participant, and the metadata was provided uncurated.

The immunoSEQ Assay, a bias-controlled multiplex PCR, was used to amplify TCRbeta CDR3 regions from genomic DNA. On the study's bioinformatics: The number of nucleated cells in each sample was estimated by amplification of reference gene primers within the assay. To quantify the absolute abundance of each unique TCRbeta CDR3 rearrangement, sequence reads were collapsed and filtered. For each sample, productive Simpson clonality was calculated as the square root of Simpson's diversity index over productive rearrangements. This immuneACCESS table, as held by TCRdb, lists in-frame sequences with V and J called but not all clones. Of the missing ones, under half trace to an unresolved V gene in checked studies; the others have no known cause. V, J and clone size reflect that table, while D and trimming were determined from the DNA. This sample holds around 110,000 clones; less than 95% were observed only once. The ten most abundant clones make up roughly 2% of the sample.

With respect to this clone: Its antigen is not yet known. No base quality values were provided; no much bigger clone lies one nucleotide off.

Taken from the germline V gene (reference sequence), the CDR1 and CDR2 loops are LNHDA and SQIVND. Spanning cysteine to phenylalanine, the CDR3 consists of 15 amino acids. The only DNA kept is the CDR3, 45 bases in frame from the first base. V is clipped by 9 bases and J by 6 bases, and the sequence between their germline boundaries is 23 bases long. Collaborating institutions collected whole blood in K2EDTA tubes following their own protocols. Collaborator samples were shipped for TCRbeta analysis as frozen whole blood, isolated PBMCs, or DNA extracted from either sample type. The sequenced material came from peripheral blood. This sequence uses TRBV19 and TRBJ1-1; TRBD1 is a possible D gene, resting on 5 matching bases. The sequence was obtained from a human donor with active COVID-19. The donor label of this sample is uncertain. The CDR3 here reads CASQRQGMLGAEAFF. The sequenced DNA is TGTGCCAGCCAAAGGCAGGGTATGCTGGGCGCTGAAGCTTTCTTT.